Below are 28 T cell receptor beta chains sequenced from a single sample in a study of T cell changes during pregnancy in multiple sclerosis. Measured with immunoSEQ multiplex PCR; TCRdb has only the in-frame clones, and not every one. Found here are 100,000 or so clones, roughly 93% of them singletons; the top ten hold approximately 4.7%. The material sequenced was peripheral blood, taken in the first trimester of pregnancy. The source is a female donor with multiple sclerosis, enrolled in a pregnancy study.

In this sample, this clone turned up once. The chain joins TRBV30 to TRBJ1-2; D gene uncertain. The CDR3 covers 15 residues. The germline V gene encodes CDR1 GTSNPN and CDR2 SVGIG (reference sequence). Trimming shortened V by 4 bases and J by 2 bases, and 17 bases separated the two germline ends. CDR3 DNA sequence: TGTGCCTGGAATAGAGGGAAGATGAGCAACTATGGCTACACCTTC. This encodes CAWNRGKMSNYGYTF.

The chain carries TRBV19 and TRBJ1-5, with TRBD1 matching over 7 bases. Germline V gives CDR1 LNHDA, CDR2 SQIVND (reference sequence). The CDR3 is 16 residues long. Losses at the gene ends were 5 bases for V and 3 bases for J; bases not matched to a gene: 10. The CDR3 sequence is CASSLGQVRLNQPQHF. DNA of the CDR3: TGTGCCAGTAGTCTAGGACAGGTGAGGCTCAATCAGCCCCAGCATTTT.

V usage is TRBV4-1 and J usage is TRBJ2-5; D remains unclear. Trimming left V 2 bases short and J 2 bases short, with 6 bases between. Germline V gene sequence: CDR1 MGHRA, CDR2 YSYEKL. The CDR3 is 13 amino acids. In DNA form, the CDR3 reads TGCGCCAGCAGCCAACCGGGTCAAGAGACCCAGTACTTC. Translated, it gives CASSQPGQETQYF.

The V gene is TRBV29-1, the J gene TRBJ1-2; D remains ambiguous. The CDR3 runs to 11 residues. V lost 5 bases, J lost 1 base, and 5 bases lay in between. Germline CDR1 is SQVTM and CDR2 is ANQGSEA. CDR3: CSVHGNYGYTF. The CDR3 coding sequence is TGCAGCGTTCACGGTAACTATGGCTACACCTTC.

The rearrangement uses TRBV5-8 and TRBJ2-2; 7 nucleotides line up with TRBD1. J was trimmed by 2 bases and V by 4 bases; bases with no gene match: 11. CDR3 size: 17 residues. CDR1 and CDR2 (germline): SGHTS, YDEGEE. CDR3 sequence reads: CASSRGRGSINTGELFF. DNA for the CDR3: TGTGCCAGCAGCAGGGGGCGAGGTTCCATTAACACCGGGGAGCTGTTTTTT. The full variable domain, with the rest looked up from reference TRBV5-8 and TRBJ2-2, is EAGVTQSPTHLIKTRGQQATLRCSPISGHTSVYWYQQALGLGLQFLLWYDEGEERNRGNFPPRFSGRQFPNYSSELNVNALELEDSALYLCASSRGRGSINTGELFFGEGSRLTVL.

V usage is TRBV7-9 and J usage is TRBJ2-1, with D perhaps matching TRBD2 (5 bases). Trimming removed 9 bases at V and 6 bases at J, with 12 bases between. Germline V gene sequence: CDR1 SEHNR, CDR2 FQNEAQ (reference sequence). The CDR3 has 12 residues. The chain's CDR3 is CASTRDANEQFF. CDR3 nucleotide sequence: TGTGCCAGTACACGGGATGCCAATGAGCAGTTCTTC.

This clone has only a few counts. This chain uses TRBV7-9 with TRBJ1-5; 7 bases align to TRBD1. The length of the CDR3 is 14 residues. Germline CDR1 reads SEHNR; CDR2 reads FQNEAQ (reference sequence). V gave up 5 bases and J gave up 4 bases; unmatched junction bases: 5. Here the CDR3 reads CASSGRTGNQPQHF. DNA for the CDR3: TGTGCCAGCAGCGGACGGACAGGTAATCAGCCCCAGCATTTT.

The chain recombines TRBV2 with TRBJ1-4; D perhaps matches TRBD1 (5 bases). The V gene lost 3 bases and the J gene lost 7 bases, with 18 bases spanning the gap. CDR3 size: 16 residues. Germline CDR1 reads SNHLY; CDR2 reads FYNNEI. Written as DNA, the CDR3 is TGTGCCAGCAGTGACTCCACCGGGGGGTATCTTGAAAAACTGTTTTTT. Its translation is CASSDSTGGYLEKLFF.

This clone came up once. The chain is built from TRBV7-3 and TRBJ1-1; tentative D call: TRBD1 (5 bases). The CDR3 runs 16 residues. Trimming left V 5 bases short and J 1 base short, with 17 bases between. Germline V gives CDR1 SGHTA, CDR2 FQGTGA. The CDR3 spells CASSPTGGGQNTEAFF. The CDR3 nucleotides are TGTGCCAGCAGCCCAACGGGGGGGGGTCAGAACACTGAAGCTTTCTTT.

The V call is TRBV20-1, the J call TRBJ2-5, with a possible D match to TRBD2 (5 bases). V was cut by 5 bases and J by 6 bases, with 10 bases left in between. This CDR3 comprises 11 residues. From germline, CDR1 is DFQATT and CDR2 SNEGSKA (reference sequence). CDR3 loop: CSAPEGKTQYF. The CDR3 DNA follows: TGCAGTGCTCCTGAGGGCAAGACCCAGTACTTC.

There are a few counts of this clone. V and J are TRBV6-1 and TRBJ2-7, with 7 nucleotides matching TRBD2. The CDR3 has 12 amino acids. Per the germline V gene, CDR1 is MNHNS and CDR2 is SASEGT. V was pared by 6 bases and J by 6 bases, with 5 bases of the junction left unmatched. Here the CDR3 reads CASSSGGREQYF. The CDR3 coding sequence is TGTGCCAGCAGCTCGGGGGGTCGCGAGCAGTACTTC.

In this sample, this clone turned up once. The chain uses TRBV19 and TRBJ2-2; 8 bases are shared with TRBD2. CDR1 and CDR2 (germline): LNHDA, SQIVND (reference sequence). V gave up 5 bases and J gave up 5 bases; unmatched junction bases: 4. The CDR3 has 14 amino acids. The CDR3 nucleotides read TGTGCCAGTAGTGTCGGGACTAGGACCGGGGAGCTGTTTTTT. Protein product: CASSVGTRTGELFF.

V is TRBV6-1 and J is TRBJ1-1; a weak D match, TRBD1 (6 bases). This CDR3 is built from 14 residues. Trimming shortened V by 5 bases and J by 0 bases, and 10 bases separated the two germline ends. Germline-derived CDR1 and CDR2 are MNHNS and SASEGT. The CDR3: CASSSQGLNTEAFF. In DNA, the CDR3 is TGTGCCAGCAGTTCACAGGGTTTGAACACTGAAGCTTTCTTT.

The rearrangement links TRBV28 to TRBJ2-5; D is undetermined. Germline V gene sequence: CDR1 MDHEN, CDR2 SYDVKM. Between the trimmed V and J ends, which lost 8 bases and 5 bases, there was a span of 9 bases. This CDR3 contains 11 residues. The CDR3 DNA is TGTGCCAGCGGCTTTATCGAGACCCAGTACTTC. Its translation: CASGFIETQYF.

This chain joins TRBV6-5 and TRBJ1-2; 9 positions match TRBD1. Unmatched junction bases numbered 10, after V lost 0 bases and J lost 8 bases. Germline V gene lookup returns CDR1 MNHEY and CDR2 SVGAGI. CDR3 size: 16 residues. The CDR3 reads CASSYSGQGGIGGYTF. Here the CDR3 DNA reads TGTGCCAGCAGTTACTCGGGACAGGGAGGAATTGGCGGCTACACCTTC.

This chain connects TRBV18 to TRBJ2-1; D gene uncertain. Trimming shortened V by 1 base and J by 9 bases, and 4 bases separated the two germline ends. Germline CDR1 reads KGHSH; CDR2 reads LQKENI. CDR3 size: 11 residues. The CDR3 nucleotides are TGTGCCAGCTCACCACGGGCTGAGCAGTTCTTC. Translation gives CASSPRAEQFF. Full variable domain (missing parts from reference TRBV18 and TRBJ2-1): NAGVMQNPRHLVRRRGQEARLRCSPMKGHSHVYWYRQLPEEGLKFMVYLQKENIIDESGMPKERFSAEFPKEGPSILRIQQVVRGDSAAYFCASSPRAEQFFGPGTRLTVL.

This clone was recorded only once. The chain employs TRBV6-5 and TRBJ2-7, with 7 bases aligning to TRBD1. Germline V lookup: CDR1 MNHEY, CDR2 SVGAGI. This CDR3 is 15 amino acids long. V dropped 0 bases and J dropped 1; count of bases not matched to a gene: 3. DNA for the CDR3: TGTGCCAGCAGTTACTCGGGCAGGGGGTCCTACGAGCAGTACTTC. Translation gives CASSYSGRGSYEQYF.

The genes are TRBV7-2 and TRBJ2-7; 9 nucleotides align to TRBD2. This CDR3 has 17 amino acids. V trimming: 1 base; J trimming: 3 bases; junction bases outside the gene matches: 10. Germline V gene sequence: CDR1 SGHTA, CDR2 FQGNSA. The CDR3 nucleotides are TGTGCCAGCAGCTTAGAGGTCTTAGCGGGGGCCCACTACGAGCAGTACTTC. This codes for CASSLEVLAGAHYEQYF.

The V call is TRBV7-2, the J call TRBJ2-7; the D is unclear. Germline V CDR1 and CDR2: SGHTA, FQGNSA. CDR3 size: 12 residues. V was cut by 4 bases and J by 3 bases, with 7 bases left in between. CDR3 sequence (DNA): TGTGCCAGCAGCTCTGACTTCTACGAGCAGTACTTC. Its translation: CASSSDFYEQYF.

The CDR3 coding sequence is TGTGCCAGCAGCGTAGTTGGGGGCTCCACAGATACGCAGTATTTT. This codes for CASSVVGGSTDTQYF. The chain has TRBV9 and TRBJ2-3, with D tentatively TRBD1 (6 bases). The CDR3 is made up of 15 amino acids. Trimming pared 0 bases from V and 2 bases from J, leaving 10 bases between. Looked up from germline, CDR1 is SGDLS and CDR2 is YYNGEE.

This clone has just a few counts. The chain uses TRBV6-5 and TRBJ1-4, with 7 bases matching TRBD1. The germline V gene encodes CDR1 MNHEY and CDR2 SVGAGI. With 4 bases clipped from V and 7 bases from J, the junction kept 3 bases outside the gene matches. The length of the CDR3 is 13 residues. The CDR3 spells CASSLGQVEKLFF. In nucleotides, the CDR3 is TGTGCCAGCAGTTTAGGACAGGTTGAAAAACTGTTTTTT.

This chain joins TRBV18 and TRBJ2-7; 12 positions match TRBD1. This CDR3 has 17 amino acids. The germline gives CDR1 KGHSH, CDR2 LQKENI. V lost 1 base to trimming and J lost 4 bases; unmatched junction nucleotides: 8. The CDR3 region is CASSPLNPGQGAYEQYF. In DNA, the CDR3 is TGTGCCAGCTCACCACTAAATCCGGGACAGGGGGCGTACGAGCAGTACTTC.

The V and J genes are TRBV13 and TRBJ2-4; no firm D call. Looked up from germline, CDR1 is PRHDT and CDR2 is FYEKMQ (reference sequence). Trimming took 0 bases from V and 4 from J, leaving 7 bases between them. The CDR3 has 14 residues. The DNA of the CDR3 is TGTGCCAGCAGCTTAGGAGTCCAGAAAAACATTCAGTACTTC. This encodes CASSLGVQKNIQYF.

V usage is TRBV20-1 and J usage is TRBJ1-2, with D possibly being TRBD1 (6 bases). CDR1 is DFQATT, CDR2 SNEGSKA, per germline (reference sequence). The CDR3 spans 11 residues. V was clipped by 7 bases and J by 8 bases, with 14 bases between them. The CDR3 DNA reads as TGCAGTGGTCAACAGGGAAACGGCTACACCTTC. Translated: CSGQQGNGYTF.

J is TRBJ2-7 and V is TRBV18, with TRBD1 identical over 8 bases. Unmatched junction bases numbered 4, after V lost 6 bases and J lost 0 bases. Germline loops: CDR1 KGHSH, CDR2 LQKENI. The CDR3 runs to 14 residues. In DNA form, the CDR3 reads TGTGCCAGCTCGCGACAGGGGCCCTCCTACGAGCAGTACTTC. This gives the protein CASSRQGPSYEQYF.

This chain joins TRBV27 and TRBJ2-7, with D possibly matching TRBD1 (6 bases). CDR3 length: 14 residues. Germline lookup yields CDR1 MNHEY and CDR2 SMNVEV (reference sequence). Deletions cut 1 base from V and 4 bases from J, with 11 bases between. This CDR3 is CASSLFGRGYEQYF. Here the CDR3 DNA reads TGTGCCAGCAGTTTATTCGGCAGGGGTTACGAGCAGTACTTC.

The chain employs TRBV10-3 and TRBJ2-7; TRBD1 agrees at 7 bases. V shed 11 bases and J 5 bases; nucleotides not matched to a gene: 12. This CDR3 is 13 amino acids long. Germline CDR1 reads ENHRY; CDR2 reads SYGVKD. The CDR3 nucleotides read TGTGCCTCAGGGGGACGAGACACGGACGAGCAGTACTTC. Amino acids: CASGGRDTDEQYF.

V gene TRBV4-1 combines with J gene TRBJ2-2; a weak D match, TRBD2 (5 bases). The germline V gene has CDR1 MGHRA and CDR2 YSYEKL. Trimming shortened V by 4 bases and J by 4 bases, and 10 bases separated the two germline ends. The CDR3 totals 14 residues. The CDR3 DNA is TGCGCCAGCAGCCGAACTGAGGGCACCGGGGAGCTGTTTTTT. It codes for CASSRTEGTGELFF.